Sequencing of this T cell receptor (beta chain) was carried out in a study of T-cell memory formation after mild COVID-19. Whole-study context: Among the donors, TCR clusters were largely specific to each donor. Study outcomes and limitations: A second wave of clones peaked on day 37, and their SARS-CoV-2 specificity went unconfirmed.

As regards this clonotype: Its antigen is unidentified.

Constant-segment-primed 5'RACE gave TCR alpha and TCR beta cDNA libraries with sample barcodes and UMIs. Using its own MiXCR run on the 5' RACE reads, TCRdb lists one record per CDR3 protein. The sample lists 250,000 to 300,000 distinct CDR3 sequences, about 17% occurring once. Trimming cost V 5 bases and J 5 bases; bases outside gene matches: 6. The CDR3 has 13 amino acids. Germline V gene sequence: CDR1 SGHTA, CDR2 FQGTGA. The chain has TRBV7-3 and TRBJ2-7; TRBD1 aligns across 7 bases. Sequences were obtained from PBMCs or a T cell subset sorted from them (not recorded which). The sequence was collected from a man aged 18-30 years who had mild COVID-19 (a few samples of this study predate the infection). Cell type and time point are not known. The chain's CDR3 is CASSPDRDHEQYF. CDR3 DNA sequence: TGTGCCAGCAGCCCCGACAGGGACCACGAGCAGTACTTC.